This T cell receptor beta chain is drawn from a study of blood T cell repertoires in COVID-19. The CDR3 runs to 13 residues. Trimming removed 1 base at V and 6 bases at J, with 9 bases between. Assay used: immunoSEQ multiplex PCR; TCRdb lists only in-frame clones, some missing. The data hold tens of thousands of clones, with 90% observed a single time. The sample taken for sequencing was peripheral blood. This sequence joins TRBV12-3 or TRBV12-4 and TRBJ1-1; no clear D. The clonotype was recovered from a man at least 80 years old with acute or convalescent COVID-19. Here the CDR3 DNA reads TGTGCCAGCAGTTTAGGTTCGGGTTCTGAAGCTTTCTTT. It codes for CASSLGSGSEAFF.